This TCR beta chain emerged from a study of beta chain features in type 1 diabetes. Study-level results: cDNA sequencing could over-represent cells with high TCR expression. When VDJ junctions were examined, type 1 diabetes patients showed fewer insertions and more deletions. In every one of the four CD4+ subsets, TCRB CDR3s were moderately but significantly shorter in Type 1 diabetes patients.

Notes on this clone: The antigen is unknown. Additional DNA sequences in this sample encode the identical CDR3.

Germline values: CDR1 DFQATT, CDR2 SNEGSKA (reference sequence). Deletions cut 3 bases from V and 5 bases from J, with 4 bases between. The CDR3 runs to 10 residues. The isolated RNA, all of it, was reverse transcribed, so expressed TCRB transcripts were what got sequenced. Sequenced naive, central memory and regulatory T cell samples produced an average of around 3.9 million reads. Profiling relied on immunoSEQ multiplex PCR, and the TCRdb table lists in-frame clones only, not all of them. Counted here are about 230,000 clones, roughly 16% occurring once; the ten biggest clones make up 0.065% to 0.1%. A sort by CD45RO/CCR7/CD25/CD127/CD95/CD27 yielded CD4+ naive, central memory, regulatory and stem cell-like memory cells.

The sequence was obtained from a man younger than 45 with type 1 diabetes. Specimen: naive CD4+ T cells from blood. The rearrangement uses TRBV20-1 and TRBJ2-5; D is unclear. The CDR3: CSARRETQYF. In DNA form, the CDR3 reads TGCAGTGCTAGGAGGGAGACCCAGTACTTC.